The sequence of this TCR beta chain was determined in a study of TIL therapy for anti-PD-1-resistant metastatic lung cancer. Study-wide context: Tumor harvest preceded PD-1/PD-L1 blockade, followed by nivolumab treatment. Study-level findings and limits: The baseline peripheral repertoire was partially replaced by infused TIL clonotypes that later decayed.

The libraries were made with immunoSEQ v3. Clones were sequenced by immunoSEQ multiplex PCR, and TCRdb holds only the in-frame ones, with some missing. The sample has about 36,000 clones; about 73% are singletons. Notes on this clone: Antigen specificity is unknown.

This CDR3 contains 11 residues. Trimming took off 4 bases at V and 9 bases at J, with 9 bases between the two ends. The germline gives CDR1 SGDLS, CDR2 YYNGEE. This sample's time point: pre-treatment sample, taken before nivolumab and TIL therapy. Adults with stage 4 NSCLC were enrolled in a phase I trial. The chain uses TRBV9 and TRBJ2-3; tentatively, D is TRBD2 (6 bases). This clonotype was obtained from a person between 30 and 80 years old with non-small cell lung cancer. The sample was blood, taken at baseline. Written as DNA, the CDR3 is TGTGCCAGCAGCCCCGCGGGGACGCAGTATTTT. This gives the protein CASSPAGTQYF.